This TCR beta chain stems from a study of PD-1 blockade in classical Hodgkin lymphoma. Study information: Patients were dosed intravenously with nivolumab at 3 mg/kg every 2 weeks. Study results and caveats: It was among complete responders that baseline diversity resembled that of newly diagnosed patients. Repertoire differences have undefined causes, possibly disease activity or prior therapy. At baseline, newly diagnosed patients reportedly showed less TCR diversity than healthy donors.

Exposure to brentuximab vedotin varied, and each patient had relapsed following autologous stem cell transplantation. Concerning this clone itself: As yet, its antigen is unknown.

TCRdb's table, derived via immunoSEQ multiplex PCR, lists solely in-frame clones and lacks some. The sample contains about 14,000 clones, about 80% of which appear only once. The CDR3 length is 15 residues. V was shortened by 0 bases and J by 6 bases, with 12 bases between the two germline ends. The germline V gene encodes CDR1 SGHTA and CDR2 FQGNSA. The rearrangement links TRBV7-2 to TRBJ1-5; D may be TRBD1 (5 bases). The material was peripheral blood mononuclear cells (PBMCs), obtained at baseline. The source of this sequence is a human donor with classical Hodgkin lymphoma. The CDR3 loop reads CASSLAGEGSQPQHF. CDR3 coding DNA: TGTGCCAGCAGCTTAGCAGGGGAAGGGTCTCAGCCCCAGCATTTT.